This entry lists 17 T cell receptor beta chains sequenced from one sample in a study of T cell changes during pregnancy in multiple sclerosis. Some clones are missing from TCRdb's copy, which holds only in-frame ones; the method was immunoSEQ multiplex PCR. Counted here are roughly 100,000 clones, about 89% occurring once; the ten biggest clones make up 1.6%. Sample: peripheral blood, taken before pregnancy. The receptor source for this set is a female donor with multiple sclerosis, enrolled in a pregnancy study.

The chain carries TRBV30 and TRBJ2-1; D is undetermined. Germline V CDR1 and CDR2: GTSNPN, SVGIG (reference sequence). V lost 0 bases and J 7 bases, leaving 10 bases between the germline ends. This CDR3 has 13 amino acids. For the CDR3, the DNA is TGTGCCTGGAGTGTATATTACAGTAATGAGCAGTTCTTC. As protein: CAWSVYYSNEQFF.

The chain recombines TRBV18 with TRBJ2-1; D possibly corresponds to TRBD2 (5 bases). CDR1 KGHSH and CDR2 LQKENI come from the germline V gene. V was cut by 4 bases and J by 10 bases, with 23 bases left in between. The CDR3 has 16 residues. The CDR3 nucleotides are TGTGCCAGCTCACTGACCCCAGACTACACCACCAGCGAGCAGTTCTTC. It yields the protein CASSLTPDYTTSEQFF. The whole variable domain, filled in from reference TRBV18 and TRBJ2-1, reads NAGVMQNPRHLVRRRGQEARLRCSPMKGHSHVYWYRQLPEEGLKFMVYLQKENIIDESGMPKERFSAEFPKEGPSILRIQQVVRGDSAAYFCASSLTPDYTTSEQFFGPGTRLTVL.

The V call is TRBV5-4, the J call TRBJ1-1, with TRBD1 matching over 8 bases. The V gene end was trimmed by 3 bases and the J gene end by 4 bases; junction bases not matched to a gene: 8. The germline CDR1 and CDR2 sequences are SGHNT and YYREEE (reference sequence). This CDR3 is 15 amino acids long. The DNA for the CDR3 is TGTGCCAGCAGCTCAGGACAGGGTTTGGGCACTGAAGCTTTCTTT. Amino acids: CASSSGQGLGTEAFF.

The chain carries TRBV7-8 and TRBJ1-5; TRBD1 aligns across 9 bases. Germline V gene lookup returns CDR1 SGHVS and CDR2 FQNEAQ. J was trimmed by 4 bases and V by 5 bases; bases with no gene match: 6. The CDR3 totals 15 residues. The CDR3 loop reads CASSEDRGPNQPQHF. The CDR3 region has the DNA TGTGCCAGCAGCGAGGACAGGGGCCCGAATCAGCCCCAGCATTTT. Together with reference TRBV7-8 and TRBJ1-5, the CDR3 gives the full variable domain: GAGVSQSPRYKVAKRGQDVALRCDPISGHVSLFWYQQALGQGPEFLTYFQNEAQLDKSGLPSDRFFAERPEGSVSTLKIQRTQQEDSAVYLCASSEDRGPNQPQHFGDGTRLSIL.

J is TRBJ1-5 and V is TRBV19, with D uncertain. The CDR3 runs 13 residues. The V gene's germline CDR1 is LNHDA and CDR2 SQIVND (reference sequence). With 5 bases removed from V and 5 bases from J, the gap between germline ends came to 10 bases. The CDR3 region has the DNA TGTGCCAGTAGTCGGGAAGGCTATCAGCCCCAGCATTTT. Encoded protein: CASSREGYQPQHF.

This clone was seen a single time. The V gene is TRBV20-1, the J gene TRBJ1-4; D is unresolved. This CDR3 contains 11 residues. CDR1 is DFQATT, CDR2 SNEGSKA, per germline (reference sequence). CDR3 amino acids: CSTGRNEKLFF. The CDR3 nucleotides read TGCAGCACCGGGAGGAATGAAAAACTGTTTTTT.

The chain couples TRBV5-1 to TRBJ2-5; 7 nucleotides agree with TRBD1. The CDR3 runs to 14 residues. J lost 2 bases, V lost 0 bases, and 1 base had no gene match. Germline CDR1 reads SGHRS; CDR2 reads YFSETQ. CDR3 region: CASSLADRQETQYF. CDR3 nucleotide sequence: TGCGCCAGCAGCTTGGCGGACAGGCAAGAGACCCAGTACTTC.

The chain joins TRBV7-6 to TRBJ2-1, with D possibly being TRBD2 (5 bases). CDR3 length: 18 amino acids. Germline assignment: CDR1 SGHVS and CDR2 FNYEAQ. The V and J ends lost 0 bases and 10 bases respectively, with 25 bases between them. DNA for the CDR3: TGTGCCAGCAGCTTAGCGCTAAGGGCTAGAGGGTCGACGAGGGAGCAGTTCTTC. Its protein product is CASSLALRARGSTREQFF.

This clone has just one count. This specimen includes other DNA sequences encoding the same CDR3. The CDR3 region is CASSPTVATEQYF. CDR3 sequence (DNA): TGTGCCAGTAGCCCGACAGTCGCCACAGAGCAGTACTTC. This chain uses TRBV11-2 with TRBJ2-7, with D perhaps TRBD1 (5 bases). The CDR3 is 13 residues long. Germline CDR1 and CDR2: SGHAT and FQNNGV. The ends were cut back, 9 bases at V and 7 bases at J, with 19 bases in the middle. Combining the CDR3 with reference TRBV11-2 and TRBJ2-7 gives the whole variable domain EAGVAQSPRYKIIEKRQSVAFWCNPISGHATLYWYQQILGQGPKLLIQFQNNGVVDDSQLPKDRFSAERLKGVDSTLKIQPAKLEDSAVYLCASSPTVATEQYFGPGTRLTVT.

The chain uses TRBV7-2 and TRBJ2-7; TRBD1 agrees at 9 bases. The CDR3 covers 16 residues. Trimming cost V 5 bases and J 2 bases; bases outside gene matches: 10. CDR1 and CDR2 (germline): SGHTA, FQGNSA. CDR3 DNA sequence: TGTGCCAGCAGCCGACCAGGACAGGGGATACCCTACGAGCAGTACTTC. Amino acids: CASSRPGQGIPYEQYF.

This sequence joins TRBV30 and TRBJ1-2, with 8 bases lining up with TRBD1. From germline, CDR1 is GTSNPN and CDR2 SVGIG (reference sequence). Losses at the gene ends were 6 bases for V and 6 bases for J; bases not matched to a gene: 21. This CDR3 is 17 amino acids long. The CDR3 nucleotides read TGTGCCTGTACTAAAGCGGGACAGGAGCTTCTAAGGGATGGCTACACCTTC. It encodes CACTKAGQELLRDGYTF. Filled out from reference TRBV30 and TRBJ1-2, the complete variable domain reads SQTIHQWPATLVQPVGSPLSLECTVEGTSNPNLYWYRQAAGRGLQLLFYSVGIGQISSEVPQNLSASRPQDRQFILSSKKLLLSDSGFYLCACTKAGQELLRDGYTFGSGTRLTVV.

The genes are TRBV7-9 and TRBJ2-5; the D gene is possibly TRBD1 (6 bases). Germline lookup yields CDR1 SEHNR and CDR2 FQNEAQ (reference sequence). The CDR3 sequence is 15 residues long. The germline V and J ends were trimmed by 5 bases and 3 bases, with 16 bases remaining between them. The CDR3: CASSPPRGLKETQYF. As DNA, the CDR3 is TGTGCCAGCAGCCCCCCCAGGGGCCTTAAAGAGACCCAGTACTTC.

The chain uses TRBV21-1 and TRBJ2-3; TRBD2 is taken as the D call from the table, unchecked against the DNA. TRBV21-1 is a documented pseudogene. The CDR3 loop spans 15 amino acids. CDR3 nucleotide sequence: TGTGCCACGCAAAATTGGACTAGCGGGGATGATACGCAGTATTTT. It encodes CATQNWTSGDDTQYF.

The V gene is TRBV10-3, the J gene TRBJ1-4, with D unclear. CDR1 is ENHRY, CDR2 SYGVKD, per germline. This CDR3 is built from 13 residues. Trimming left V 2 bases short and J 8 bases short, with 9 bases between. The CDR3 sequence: CAISEARGEKLFF. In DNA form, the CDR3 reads TGTGCCATCAGTGAGGCCCGAGGGGAAAAACTGTTTTTT.

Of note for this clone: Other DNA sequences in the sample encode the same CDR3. The CDR3 DNA is TGTGCCAGCAGTTTATCCAGAGGGGGCACTGAAGCTTTCTTT. Its translation is CASSLSRGGTEAFF. V gene TRBV27 combines with J gene TRBJ1-1; TRBD1 is a possible D gene (6 bases). Trimming removed 0 bases from V and 4 bases from J, with 9 bases in between. This CDR3 spans 14 amino acids. From germline, CDR1 is MNHEY and CDR2 SMNVEV (reference sequence).

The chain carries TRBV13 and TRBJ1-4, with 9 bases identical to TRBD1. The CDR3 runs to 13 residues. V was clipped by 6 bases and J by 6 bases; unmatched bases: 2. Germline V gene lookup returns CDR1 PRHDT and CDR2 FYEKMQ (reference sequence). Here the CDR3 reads CASRGTGHEKLFF. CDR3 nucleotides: TGTGCCAGCAGGGGGACAGGGCATGAAAAACTGTTTTTT. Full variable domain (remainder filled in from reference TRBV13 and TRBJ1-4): AAGVIQSPRHLIKEKRETATLKCYPIPRHDTVYWYQQGPGQDPQFLISFYEKMQSDKGSIPDRFSAQQFSDYHSELNMSSLELGDSALYFCASRGTGHEKLFFGSGTQLSVL.

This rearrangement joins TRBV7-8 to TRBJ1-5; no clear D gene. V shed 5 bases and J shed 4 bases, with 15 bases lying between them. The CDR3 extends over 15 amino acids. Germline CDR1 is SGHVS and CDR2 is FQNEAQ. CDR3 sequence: CASSGRPTANQPQHF. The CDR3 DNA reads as TGTGCCAGCAGCGGGAGACCTACAGCTAATCAGCCCCAGCATTTT.